Below are 7 T cell receptor beta chains sequenced from a single sample in a study of beta chain features in type 1 diabetes. The investigators reverse transcribed all of the isolated RNA, so they sequenced expressed TCRB transcripts. Clones were sequenced by immunoSEQ multiplex PCR, and TCRdb holds only the in-frame ones, with some missing. The sample carries roughly 230,000 clones, over 7.5% recorded once. The material sequenced was naive CD4+ T cells from blood. The receptors originated from a woman younger than 35 in good health.

This clone was picked up a small number of times. The V gene is TRBV7-9, the J gene TRBJ2-1; 11 bases agree with TRBD2. CDR1 and CDR2 (germline): SEHNR, FQNEAQ (reference sequence). Losses at the gene ends were 1 base for V and 5 bases for J; bases not matched to a gene: 1. There are 15 residues in the CDR3. CDR3 loop: CASSLGSGRDNEQFF. In DNA form, the CDR3 reads TGTGCCAGCAGCTTAGGTAGCGGGAGGGACAATGAGCAGTTCTTC.

The chain couples TRBV12-5 to TRBJ2-5; D is possibly TRBD1 (5 bases). This CDR3 is 15 amino acids long. The V and J ends lost 1 base and 7 bases respectively, with 16 bases between them. CDR1 and CDR2 (germline): LGHNT, FRNRAP. DNA for the CDR3: TGTGCTAGTGGTTTGGCCCTGGGGCCCGTGGTGACCCAGTACTTC. Its protein product is CASGLALGPVVTQYF.

The CDR3 here is CASSVELAGGGSYEQYF. Written as DNA, the CDR3 is TGTGCCAGCAGTGTAGAGCTAGCGGGAGGGGGCTCCTACGAGCAGTACTTC. The chain has TRBV2 and TRBJ2-7; 12 positions match TRBD2. This CDR3 contains 17 residues. The germline gives CDR1 SNHLY, CDR2 FYNNEI. Trimming at V came to 4 bases and at J to 0 bases, leaving 7 bases not matched to a gene. Filled out from reference TRBV2 and TRBJ2-7, the complete variable domain reads EPEVTQTPSHQVTQMGQEVILRCVPISNHLYFYWYRQILGQKVEFLVSFYNNEISEKSEIFDDQFSVERPDGSNFTLKIRSTKLEDSAMYFCASSVELAGGGSYEQYFGPGTRLTVT.

This clone appeared a few times. The chain recombines TRBV5-4 with TRBJ1-2, with 7 bases matching TRBD1. CDR1 is SGHNT, CDR2 YYREEE, per germline (reference sequence). The J segment lost 1 base and the V segment lost 0 bases, leaving 3 bases of the junction unmatched. This CDR3 comprises 15 residues. CDR3 region: CASSLDRGGNYGYTF. CDR3 DNA sequence: TGTGCCAGCAGCTTGGACAGGGGAGGTAACTATGGCTACACCTTC.

This rearrangement joins TRBV30 to TRBJ2-6; D not certain. Looked up from germline, CDR1 is GTSNPN and CDR2 is SVGIG (reference sequence). The CDR3 runs 12 residues. Trimming cost V 2 bases and J 4 bases, with 3 bases left between them. CDR3 in DNA: TGTGCCTGGAGTCGGGGGGCCAACGTCCTGACTTTC. This sequence encodes CAWSRGANVLTF.

This clone appeared a few times. The chain uses TRBV5-5 and TRBJ1-1; D possibly corresponds to TRBD1 (5 bases). V was shortened by 4 bases and J by 0 bases, with 10 bases between the two germline ends. Germline CDR1 reads SGHKS; CDR2 reads YYEKEE (reference sequence). The length of the CDR3 is 14 residues. The CDR3 DNA follows: TGTGCCAGCAGCGTAAGGGGTTTGAACACTGAAGCTTTCTTT. This translates into CASSVRGLNTEAFF.

This clone was seen a handful of times. The CDR3: CASSYRQGGNYEQYF. Written as DNA, the CDR3 is TGTGCCAGCAGCTATAGACAGGGGGGAAACTACGAGCAGTACTTC. V usage is TRBV7-9 and J usage is TRBJ2-7; 9 bases agree with TRBD1. CDR1 and CDR2 (germline): SEHNR, FQNEAQ (reference sequence). There are 15 residues in the CDR3. Trimming at V came to 4 bases and at J to 3 bases, leaving 7 bases not matched to a gene. The variable domain in full, completed from reference TRBV7-9 and TRBJ2-7, reads DTGVSQNPRHKITKRGQNVTFRCDPISEHNRLYWYRQTLGQGPEFLTYFQNEAQLEKSRLLSDRFSAERPKGSFSTLEIQRTEQGDSAMYLCASSYRQGGNYEQYFGPGTRLTVT.